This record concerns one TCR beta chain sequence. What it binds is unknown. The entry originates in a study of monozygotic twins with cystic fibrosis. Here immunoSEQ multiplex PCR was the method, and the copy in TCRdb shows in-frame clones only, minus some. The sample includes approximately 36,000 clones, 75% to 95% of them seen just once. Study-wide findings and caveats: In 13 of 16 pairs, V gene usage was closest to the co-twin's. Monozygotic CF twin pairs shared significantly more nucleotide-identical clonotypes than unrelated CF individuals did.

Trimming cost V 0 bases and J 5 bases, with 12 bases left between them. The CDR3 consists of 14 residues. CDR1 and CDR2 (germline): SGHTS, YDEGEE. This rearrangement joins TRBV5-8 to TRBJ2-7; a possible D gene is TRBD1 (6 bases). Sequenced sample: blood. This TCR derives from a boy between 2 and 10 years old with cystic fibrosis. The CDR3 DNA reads TGTGCCAGCAGCTTGGAACCCAGGGGCGACGAGCAGTACTTC. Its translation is CASSLEPRGDEQYF.